Listed below are T cell receptor beta chains from one sample, sequenced in a study of cytomegalovirus exposure and HLA in healthy donors. Some clones are missing from TCRdb's copy, which holds only in-frame ones; the method was immunoSEQ multiplex PCR. The sample shows 55,000 to 70,000 clones, approximately 70% of them seen only once. Sequenced input: PBMCs. These receptors originate from a woman aged 60-75 years in good health and CMV-seropositive. Each CDR3 is given with its conserved first and last residue. Each record gives: J gene, V gene, CDR3 protein.

>TRBJ2-7|TRBV5-8
CASSLDRSYEQYF
>TRBJ1-6|TRBV6-5
CASSSITGSPLHF
>TRBJ1-1|TRBV6-6
CASTSGRSVVRQEAFF
>TRBJ1-3|TRBV10-3
CAITPTSGAGNTIYF
>TRBJ2-4|TRBV5-6
CASTLGTSGGGWAKNIQYF
>TRBJ2-3|TRBV29-1
CSVPRRGVLYSTDTQYF
>TRBJ1-1|TRBV29-1
CSVEDTGGNTEAFF
>TRBJ2-1|TRBV19
CASSIEGGGRGQNEQFF
>TRBJ2-7|TRBV19
CASSIGVGTGSLEQYF
>TRBJ1-2|TRBV7-2
CASSSGQAIYGYTF
>TRBJ1-4|TRBV28
CASRDQGGPNEKLFF